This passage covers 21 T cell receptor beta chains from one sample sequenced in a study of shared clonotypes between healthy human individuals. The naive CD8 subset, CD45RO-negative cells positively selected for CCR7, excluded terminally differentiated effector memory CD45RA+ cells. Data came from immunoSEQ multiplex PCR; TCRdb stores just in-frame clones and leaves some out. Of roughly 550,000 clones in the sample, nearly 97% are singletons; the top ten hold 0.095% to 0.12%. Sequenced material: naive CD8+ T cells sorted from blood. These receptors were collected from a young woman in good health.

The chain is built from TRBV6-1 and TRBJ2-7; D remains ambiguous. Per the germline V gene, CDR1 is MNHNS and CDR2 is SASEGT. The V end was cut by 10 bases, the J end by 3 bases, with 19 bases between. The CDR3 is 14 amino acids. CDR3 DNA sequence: TGTGCCACCCCCTTGTGGGGTACTCTCTACGAGCAGTACTTC. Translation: CATPLWGTLYEQYF.

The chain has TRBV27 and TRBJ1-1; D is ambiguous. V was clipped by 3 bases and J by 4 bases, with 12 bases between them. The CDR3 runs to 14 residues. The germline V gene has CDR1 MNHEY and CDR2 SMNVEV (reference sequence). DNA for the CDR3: TGTGCCAGCAGTTTCGGACGGGGAAGCACTGAAGCTTTCTTT. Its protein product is CASSFGRGSTEAFF.

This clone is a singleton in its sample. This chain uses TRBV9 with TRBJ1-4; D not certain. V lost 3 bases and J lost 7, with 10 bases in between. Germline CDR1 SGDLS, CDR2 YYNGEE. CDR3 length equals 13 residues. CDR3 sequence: CASSGGGSEKLFF. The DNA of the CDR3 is TGTGCCAGCAGCGGGGGTGGGAGTGAAAAACTGTTTTTT.

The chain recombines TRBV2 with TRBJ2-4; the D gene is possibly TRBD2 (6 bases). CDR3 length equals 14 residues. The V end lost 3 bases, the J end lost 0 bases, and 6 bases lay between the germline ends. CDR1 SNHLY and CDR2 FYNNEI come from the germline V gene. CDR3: CASSEGLAKNIQYF. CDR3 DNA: TGTGCCAGCAGTGAGGGACTAGCCAAAAACATTCAGTACTTC.

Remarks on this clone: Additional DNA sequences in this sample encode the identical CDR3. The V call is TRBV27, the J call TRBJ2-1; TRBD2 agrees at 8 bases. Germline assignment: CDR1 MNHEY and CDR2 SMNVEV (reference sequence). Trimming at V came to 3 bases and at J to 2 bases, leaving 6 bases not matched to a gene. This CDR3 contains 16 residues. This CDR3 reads CASSLSAGGTYNEQFF. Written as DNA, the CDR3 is TGTGCCAGCAGTTTGTCGGCGGGAGGTACCTACAATGAGCAGTTCTTC.

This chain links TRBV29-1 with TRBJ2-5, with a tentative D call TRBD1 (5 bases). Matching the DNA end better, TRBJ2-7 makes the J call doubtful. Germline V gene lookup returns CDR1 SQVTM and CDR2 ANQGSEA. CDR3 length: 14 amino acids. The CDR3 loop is CSVLDRQSSYEQYF. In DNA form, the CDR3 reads TGCAGCGTTCTTGACAGACAGAGCTCCTACGAGCAGTACTTC.

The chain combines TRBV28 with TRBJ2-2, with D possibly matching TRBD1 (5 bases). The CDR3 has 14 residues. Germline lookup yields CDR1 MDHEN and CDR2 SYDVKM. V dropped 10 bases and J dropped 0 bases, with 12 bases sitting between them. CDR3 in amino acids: CATRQITNTGELFF. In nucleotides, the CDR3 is TGTGCCACCCGACAGATAACGAACACCGGGGAGCTGTTTTTT.

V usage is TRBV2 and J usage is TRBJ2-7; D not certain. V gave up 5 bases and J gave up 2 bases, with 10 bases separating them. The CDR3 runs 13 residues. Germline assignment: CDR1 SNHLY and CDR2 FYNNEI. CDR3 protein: CASSLGLAYEQYF. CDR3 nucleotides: TGTGCCAGCAGTTTGGGTCTAGCCTACGAGCAGTACTTC. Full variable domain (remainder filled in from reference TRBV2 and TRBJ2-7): EPEVTQTPSHQVTQMGQEVILRCVPISNHLYFYWYRQILGQKVEFLVSFYNNEISEKSEIFDDQFSVERPDGSNFTLKIRSTKLEDSAMYFCASSLGLAYEQYFGPGTRLTVT.

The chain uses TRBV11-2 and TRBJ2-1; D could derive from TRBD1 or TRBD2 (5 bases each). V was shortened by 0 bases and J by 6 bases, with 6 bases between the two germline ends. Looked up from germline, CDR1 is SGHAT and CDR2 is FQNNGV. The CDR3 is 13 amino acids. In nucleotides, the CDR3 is TGTGCCAGCAGCTTAGAGGGACGCAATGAGCAGTTCTTC. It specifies CASSLEGRNEQFF.

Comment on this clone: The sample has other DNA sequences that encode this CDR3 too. The CDR3 sequence is CASSLSGEQYF. CDR3 nucleotide sequence: TGTGCCAGCAGCTTATCGGGAGAGCAGTACTTC. The rearrangement uses TRBV7-6 and TRBJ2-7; TRBD2 is a possible D gene (5 bases). The germline V gene has CDR1 SGHVS and CDR2 FNYEAQ. Trimming removed 2 bases from V and 7 bases from J, with 6 bases in between. The CDR3 spans 11 residues. Looking up the rest from reference TRBV7-6 and TRBJ2-7 gives the full variable domain: GAGVSQSPRYKVTKRGQDVALRCDPISGHVSLYWYRQALGQGPEFLTYFNYEAQQDKSGLPNDRFSAERPEGSISTLTIQRTEQRDSAMYRCASSLSGEQYFGPGTRLTVT.

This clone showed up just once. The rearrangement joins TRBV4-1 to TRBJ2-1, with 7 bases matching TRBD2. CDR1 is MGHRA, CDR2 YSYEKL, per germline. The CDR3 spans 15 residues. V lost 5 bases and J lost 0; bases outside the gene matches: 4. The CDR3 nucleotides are TGCGCCAGCAGCGTCAGCGGGGCCTCCTACAATGAGCAGTTCTTC. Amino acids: CASSVSGASYNEQFF.

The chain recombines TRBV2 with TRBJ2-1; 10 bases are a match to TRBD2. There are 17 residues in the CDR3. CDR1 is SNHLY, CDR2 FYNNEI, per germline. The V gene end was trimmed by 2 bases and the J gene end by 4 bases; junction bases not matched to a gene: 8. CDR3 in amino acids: CASSETASGSPYNEQFF. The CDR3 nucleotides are TGTGCCAGCAGTGAAACCGCTAGCGGGAGTCCTTACAATGAGCAGTTCTTC.

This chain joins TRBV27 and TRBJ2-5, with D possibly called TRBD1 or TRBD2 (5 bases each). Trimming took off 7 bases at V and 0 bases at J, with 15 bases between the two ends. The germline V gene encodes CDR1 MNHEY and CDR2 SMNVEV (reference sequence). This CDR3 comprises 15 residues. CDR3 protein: CASTYRGADQETQYF. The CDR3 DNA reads TGTGCCAGCACCTACCGAGGGGCAGACCAAGAGACCCAGTACTTC.

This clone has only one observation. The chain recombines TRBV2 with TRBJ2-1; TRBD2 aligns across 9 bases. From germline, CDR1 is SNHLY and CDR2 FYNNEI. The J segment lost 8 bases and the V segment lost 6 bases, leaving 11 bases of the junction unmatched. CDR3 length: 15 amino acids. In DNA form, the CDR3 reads TGTGCCAGCAGGAGTTCAAGCGGGAGGATCGATGAGCAGTTCTTC. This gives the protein CASRSSSGRIDEQFF.

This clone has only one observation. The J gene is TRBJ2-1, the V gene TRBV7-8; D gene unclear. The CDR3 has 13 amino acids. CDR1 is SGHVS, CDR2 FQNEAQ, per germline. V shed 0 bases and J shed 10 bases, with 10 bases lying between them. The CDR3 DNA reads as TGTGCCAGCAGCTTAGCCGCCCCGAGGGAGCAGTTCTTC. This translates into CASSLAAPREQFF.

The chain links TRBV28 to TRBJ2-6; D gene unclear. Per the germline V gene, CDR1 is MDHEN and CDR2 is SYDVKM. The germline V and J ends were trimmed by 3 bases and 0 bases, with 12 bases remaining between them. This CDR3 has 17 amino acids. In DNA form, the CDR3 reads TGTGCCAGCAGTTTGCTGACCGCCCACTCTGGGGCCAACGTCCTGACTTTC. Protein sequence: CASSLLTAHSGANVLTF.

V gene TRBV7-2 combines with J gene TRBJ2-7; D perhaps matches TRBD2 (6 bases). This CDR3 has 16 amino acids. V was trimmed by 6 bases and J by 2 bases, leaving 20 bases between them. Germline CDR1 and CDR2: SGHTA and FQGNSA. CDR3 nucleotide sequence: TGTGCCAGCAGTTTACGATACAGCGGGCGCCCCTACGAGCAGTACTTC. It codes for CASSLRYSGRPYEQYF.

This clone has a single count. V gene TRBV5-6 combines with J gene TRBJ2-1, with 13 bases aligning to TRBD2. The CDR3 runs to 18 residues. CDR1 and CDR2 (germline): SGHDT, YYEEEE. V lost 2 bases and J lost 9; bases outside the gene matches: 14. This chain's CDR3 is CASSFGLAGVQSPSEQFF. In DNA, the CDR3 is TGTGCCAGCAGCTTCGGACTAGCGGGAGTACAATCGCCAAGTGAGCAGTTCTTC.

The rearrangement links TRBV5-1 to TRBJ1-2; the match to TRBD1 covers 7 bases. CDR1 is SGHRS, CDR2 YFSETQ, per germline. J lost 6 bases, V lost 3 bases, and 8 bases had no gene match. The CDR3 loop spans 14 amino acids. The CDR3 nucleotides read TGCGCCAGCAGCTCCCCCGACAGGGACGATGGCTACACCTTC. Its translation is CASSSPDRDDGYTF.

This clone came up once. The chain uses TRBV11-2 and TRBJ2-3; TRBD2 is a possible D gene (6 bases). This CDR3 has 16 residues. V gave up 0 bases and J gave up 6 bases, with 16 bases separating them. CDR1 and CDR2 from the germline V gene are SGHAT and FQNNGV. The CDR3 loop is CASSLDGAGFGDTQYF. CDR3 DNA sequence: TGTGCCAGCAGCTTAGACGGGGCGGGATTTGGTGATACGCAGTATTTT.

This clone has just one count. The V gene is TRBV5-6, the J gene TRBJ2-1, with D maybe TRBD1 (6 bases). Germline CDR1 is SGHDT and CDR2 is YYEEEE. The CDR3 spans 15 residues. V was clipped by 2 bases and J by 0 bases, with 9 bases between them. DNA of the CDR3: TGTGCCAGCAGCTTTGTGGGGGCCTCCTACAATGAGCAGTTCTTC. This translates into CASSFVGASYNEQFF.